This T cell receptor beta chain originates from a study of blood T cell repertoires in COVID-19. Looking at the study overall: COVID-19 samples from acute and convalescent phases originated in the United States, Italy and Spain.

Generated by immunoSEQ multiplex PCR, the TCRdb table keeps only in-frame clones and is missing some. Of under 200,000 clones in the sample, about 83% are singletons; the top ten hold less than 2%. The CDR3 is 12 residues long. The germline gives CDR1 MDHEN, CDR2 SYDVKM. Unmatched junction bases numbered 2, after V lost 4 bases and J lost 5 bases. The TCR sequence derives from a human donor in a cohort sampled during active COVID-19. V and J are TRBV28 and TRBJ2-7, with 7 bases that match TRBD2. The specimen sequenced was peripheral blood. In nucleotides, the CDR3 is TGTGCCAGCAGTTCAGGACTAGACGAGCAGTACTTC. Translation gives CASSSGLDEQYF.